The source of this TCR beta chain is a study of blood T cell repertoires in COVID-19. For the study at large: PBMCs, B-cell-depleted T cells, or T cells were the source of the cDNA or gDNA that made up the material.

Authors' processing steps: Estimates of nucleated cell counts were drawn from the amplification of reference gene primers. TCRdb's table, derived via immunoSEQ multiplex PCR, lists solely in-frame clones and lacks some. V and J calls and clone size are copied from that table; D and trimming were computed from the DNA. The data hold about 220,000 clones, with 80% to 85% observed a single time. The CDR3 runs 14 residues. The V gene's germline CDR1 is MGHRA and CDR2 YSYEKL. With 3 bases clipped from V and 4 bases from J, the junction kept 5 bases outside the gene matches. V and J are TRBV4-1 and TRBJ1-1, with 7 bases that match TRBD1. This TCR was sampled from a woman in her sixties or seventies with acute or convalescent COVID-19. Input material: peripheral blood. The CDR3 sequence: CASSHPGGFTEAFF. The CDR3 bases are TGCGCCAGCAGCCATCCAGGGGGATTCACTGAAGCTTTCTTT.